One and the same sample provided the 28 T cell receptor beta chains below, sequenced in a study of T cell changes during pregnancy in multiple sclerosis. Profiling relied on immunoSEQ multiplex PCR, and the TCRdb table lists in-frame clones only, not all of them. The sample has about 59,000 clones, around 92% seen once. The starting material was peripheral blood, obtained in the second trimester of pregnancy. Receptors were obtained from a female donor in good health, enrolled as a control in a pregnancy study.

The V and J genes are TRBV19 and TRBJ2-5, with a possible D match to TRBD1 (5 bases). The germline CDR1 and CDR2 sequences are LNHDA and SQIVND (reference sequence). The CDR3 loop spans 15 amino acids. The V end was cut by 3 bases, the J end by 2 bases, with 13 bases between. The CDR3: CASSIIGREQETQYF. CDR3 DNA sequence: TGTGCCAGTAGTATTATCGGCAGGGAACAAGAGACCCAGTACTTC.

The chain is built from TRBV6-5 and TRBJ1-2; 7 positions agree with TRBD1. This CDR3 comprises 14 residues. Germline V gene sequence: CDR1 MNHEY, CDR2 SVGAGI. Trimming took 3 bases from V and 7 from J; bases not matched to a gene: 8. The CDR3 loop is CASSYHDRAGGYTF. The CDR3 DNA reads as TGTGCCAGCAGTTATCATGACAGGGCGGGTGGCTACACCTTC.

V is TRBV28 and J is TRBJ2-6; no firm D call. The CDR3 extends over 16 amino acids. The V gene lost 3 bases and the J gene lost 0 bases, with 9 bases spanning the gap. Germline V gene sequence: CDR1 MDHEN, CDR2 SYDVKM. CDR3 DNA sequence: TGTGCCAGCAGTTTTAACGCCGGCTCTGGGGCCAACGTCCTGACTTTC. Translated, it gives CASSFNAGSGANVLTF. Complete variable domain (other parts from reference TRBV28 and TRBJ2-6): DVKVTQSSRYLVKRTGEKVFLECVQDMDHENMFWYRQDPGLGLRLIYFSYDVKMKEKGDIPEGYSVSREKKERFSLILESASTNQTSMYLCASSFNAGSGANVLTFGAGSRLTVL.

This clone was detected only once. The chain recombines TRBV19 with TRBJ1-4; unclear D gene. The CDR3 covers 14 residues. The V gene's germline CDR1 is LNHDA and CDR2 SQIVND (reference sequence). The V end was cut by 9 bases, the J end by 8 bases, with 19 bases between. Written as DNA, the CDR3 is TGTGCCAGCTTAAGCGGGGAGGTGAAAGAAAAACTGTTTTTT. It encodes CASLSGEVKEKLFF.

The chain employs TRBV9 and TRBJ2-5; 9 nucleotides line up with TRBD2. This CDR3 contains 19 residues. After removal of 4 bases from V and 4 bases from J, the junction contained 20 bases not matched to a gene. Looked up from germline, CDR1 is SGDLS and CDR2 is YYNGEE. This CDR3 is CASSPFPQDGGGAGETQYF. CDR3 bases: TGTGCCAGCAGCCCTTTCCCGCAGGATGGCGGGGGGGCCGGAGAGACCCAGTACTTC.

The chain joins TRBV12-5 to TRBJ2-1; TRBD2 matches at 10 bases. Per the germline V gene, CDR1 is LGHNT and CDR2 is FRNRAP. The CDR3 contains 15 residues. V lost 7 bases to trimming and J lost 4 bases; unmatched junction nucleotides: 7. This CDR3 is CASAPGLASYNEQFF. The DNA for the CDR3 is TGTGCTAGTGCCCCGGGACTAGCGTCTTACAATGAGCAGTTCTTC.

The DNA for the CDR3 is TGCGCCAGCAGCGCCCCCCGAGGGGGAGCGTCCTACGAGCAGTACTTC. The encoded protein is CASSAPRGGASYEQYF. The chain carries TRBV5-1 and TRBJ2-7; weak D call: TRBD1 (6 bases). Trimming cost V 4 bases and J 1 base, with 18 bases left between them. Germline V gene data show CDR1 as SGHRS and CDR2 as YFSETQ. The length of the CDR3 is 16 residues. The complete variable domain, with remaining parts taken from reference TRBV5-1 and TRBJ2-7, reads KAGVTQTPRYLIKTRGQQVTLSCSPISGHRSVSWYQQTPGQGLQFLFEYFSETQRNKGNFPGRFSGRQFSNSRSEMNVSTLELGDSALYLCASSAPRGGASYEQYFGPGTRLTVT.

This clone was seen only once. The gene calls are TRBV6-6 and TRBJ2-7; a possible D gene is TRBD2 (6 bases). V lost 6 bases and J lost 7, with 22 bases in between. This CDR3 is 15 amino acids long. Per the germline V gene, CDR1 is MNHNY and CDR2 is SVGAGI (reference sequence). CDR3 nucleotides: TGTGCCAGCAGCCGGGTAGCGGACGGGTTTGAAGAGCAGTACTTC. It encodes CASSRVADGFEEQYF.

The chain couples TRBV6-5 to TRBJ1-2, with 10 bases lining up with TRBD1. V gave up 2 bases and J gave up 1 base; unmatched junction bases: 4. Looked up from germline, CDR1 is MNHEY and CDR2 is SVGAGI. The CDR3 sequence is 16 residues long. CDR3 DNA sequence: TGTGCCAGCAGTTACGTACGGACAGGGGGTAACTATGGCTACACCTTC. Protein product: CASSYVRTGGNYGYTF.

The chain carries TRBV9 and TRBJ2-1; D unresolved. The CDR3 runs to 16 residues. Trimming took off 0 bases at V and 0 bases at J, with 10 bases between the two ends. From germline, CDR1 is SGDLS and CDR2 YYNGEE. CDR3 residues: CASSVVPRSSYNEQFF. In DNA form, the CDR3 reads TGTGCCAGCAGCGTAGTCCCGCGTAGCTCCTACAATGAGCAGTTCTTC.

J is TRBJ2-1 and V is TRBV7-9; TRBD2 matches at 14 bases. The V segment lost 0 bases and the J segment 3 bases; nucleotides outside the gene matches: 7. Germline V lookup: CDR1 SEHNR, CDR2 FQNEAQ (reference sequence). The CDR3 length is 19 residues. The CDR3 region is CASSLAGTSGRIRYNEQFF. CDR3 bases: TGTGCCAGCAGCTTAGCGGGGACTAGCGGGAGAATCCGCTACAATGAGCAGTTCTTC.

The chain employs TRBV14 and TRBJ2-2, with 7 bases identical to TRBD1. Germline lookup yields CDR1 SGHDN and CDR2 FVKESK. V dropped 4 bases and J dropped 6; count of bases not matched to a gene: 5. The CDR3 sequence is 14 residues long. CDR3 coding DNA: TGTGCCAGCAGCCGAGTTACAGGGGCCGGGGAGCTGTTTTTT. Its protein is CASSRVTGAGELFF.

This chain joins TRBV6-5 and TRBJ2-2; 8 bases are a match to TRBD2. Per the germline V gene, CDR1 is MNHEY and CDR2 is SVGAGI. Unmatched junction bases numbered 7, after V lost 4 bases and J lost 6 bases. The CDR3 length is 15 residues. The CDR3 reads CASSSLAGLPGELFF. The CDR3 nucleotides are TGTGCCAGCAGTTCTTTAGCGGGACTCCCCGGGGAGCTGTTTTTT.

This clone has just one count. The chain carries TRBV5-4 and TRBJ2-1; D is uncertain. There are 14 residues in the CDR3. V lost 0 bases and J 0 bases, leaving 4 bases between the germline ends. The germline V gene has CDR1 SGHNT and CDR2 YYREEE (reference sequence). CDR3 region: CASSLESSYNEQFF. For the CDR3, the DNA is TGTGCCAGCAGCTTGGAGAGCTCCTACAATGAGCAGTTCTTC.

This clone was seen just once. In DNA, the CDR3 is TGTGCCAGCGGAGGACCGGGACAGGGATCGAGTGGCTACACCTTC. Its translation: CASGGPGQGSSGYTF. V gene TRBV28 combines with J gene TRBJ1-2, with TRBD1 matching over 9 bases. Trimming cost V 8 bases and J 7 bases; bases outside gene matches: 14. CDR3 size: 15 residues. Germline-derived CDR1 and CDR2 are MDHEN and SYDVKM.

The chain combines TRBV19 with TRBJ2-1, with 7 bases aligning to TRBD1. V dropped 10 bases and J dropped 2; count of bases not matched to a gene: 2. Looked up from germline, CDR1 is LNHDA and CDR2 is SQIVND (reference sequence). CDR3 length: 12 residues. CDR3 nucleotides: TGTGCCACGACAGGGACCTACAATGAGCAGTTCTTC. This gives the protein CATTGTYNEQFF. Complete variable domain (other parts from reference TRBV19 and TRBJ2-1): DGGITQSPKYLFRKEGQNVTLSCEQNLNHDAMYWYRQDPGQGLRLIYYSQIVNDFQKGDIAEGYSVSREKKESFPLTVTSAQKNPTAFYLCATTGTYNEQFFGPGTRLTVL.

The genes are TRBV2 and TRBJ1-1; the match to TRBD1 covers 7 bases. The CDR3 runs to 13 residues. Unmatched junction bases numbered 4, after V lost 5 bases and J lost 4 bases. Germline-derived CDR1 and CDR2 are SNHLY and FYNNEI. Written as DNA, the CDR3 is TGTGCCAGCAGTCCACAGGGGAGCACTGAAGCTTTCTTT. Amino acids: CASSPQGSTEAFF.

J is TRBJ1-5 and V is TRBV5-1; 7 bases are a match to TRBD1. The CDR3 has 22 residues. Trimming cost V 3 bases and J 5 bases; bases outside gene matches: 29. CDR1 and CDR2 (germline): SGHRS, YFSETQ. CDR3 nucleotide sequence: TGCGCCAGCAGCTCTGGATGGACAGGCTCGTTCCACGTTCGACCGAGCTATCAGCCCCAGCATTTT. Translated: CASSSGWTGSFHVRPSYQPQHF.

CDR3 region: CASSPSGRPFYEQYF. The CDR3, as DNA: TGTGCCAGCAGTCCTAGCGGGAGACCTTTCTACGAGCAGTACTTC. The chain employs TRBV28 and TRBJ2-7; 10 positions agree with TRBD2. V shed 5 bases, J shed 3 bases, and the junction held 7 bases outside the gene matches. Germline CDR1 reads MDHEN; CDR2 reads SYDVKM. The CDR3 has 15 residues.

The table lists this clone with a count of one. This sequence joins TRBV14 and TRBJ2-3, with a tentative D call TRBD2 (6 bases). Germline V gives CDR1 SGHDN, CDR2 FVKESK. The CDR3 has 15 amino acids. Trimming removed 1 base from V and 1 base from J, with 9 bases in between. The CDR3 nucleotides are TGTGCCAGCAGCCAAGGCGGGATTGGCACAGATACGCAGTATTTT. This translates into CASSQGGIGTDTQYF.

This sequence joins TRBV9 and TRBJ1-6, with a weak D call TRBD1 (5 bases). This CDR3 has 16 amino acids. V lost 3 bases and J 6 bases, leaving 16 bases between the germline ends. Germline CDR1 reads SGDLS; CDR2 reads YYNGEE. The CDR3 DNA follows: TGTGCCAGCAGCGCGAGCCACCAGGGCCCTAATTCACCCCTCCACTTT. As protein: CASSASHQGPNSPLHF. The entire variable domain, with the rest obtained from reference TRBV9 and TRBJ1-6, is as follows: DSGVTQTPKHLITATGQRVTLRCSPRSGDLSVYWYQQSLDQGLQFLIQYYNGEERAKGNILERFSAQQFPDLHSELNLSSLELGDSALYFCASSASHQGPNSPLHFGNGTRLTVT.

This rearrangement joins TRBV28 to TRBJ2-7; D perhaps matches TRBD1 (5 bases). Germline lookup yields CDR1 MDHEN and CDR2 SYDVKM. The CDR3 has 14 residues. Trimming pared 3 bases from V and 4 bases from J, leaving 13 bases between. CDR3 protein: CASSLYRMEYEQYF. As DNA, the CDR3 is TGTGCCAGCAGTTTGTACAGGATGGAGTACGAGCAGTACTTC.

The V gene is TRBV30, the J gene TRBJ1-2, with TRBD1 matching over 8 bases. Germline V gene sequence: CDR1 GTSNPN, CDR2 SVGIG (reference sequence). With V trimmed by 2 bases and J by 8 bases, 1 base remained unmatched. The CDR3 consists of 11 residues. CDR3 sequence (DNA): TGTGCCTGGAGTCCAGGGGGCGGCTACACCTTC. Its translation is CAWSPGGGYTF.

The chain carries TRBV12-5 and TRBJ1-2, with D possibly being TRBD1 (6 bases). Germline CDR1 reads LGHNT; CDR2 reads FRNRAP. Trimming pared 4 bases from V and 2 bases from J, leaving 14 bases between. The CDR3 contains 15 residues. The CDR3 sequence: CASGSWTASNYGYTF. The CDR3 nucleotides are TGTGCTAGTGGTTCGTGGACAGCCTCCAACTATGGCTACACCTTC.

The rearrangement joins TRBV4-1 to TRBJ2-1; 9 positions agree with TRBD1. CDR3 length: 13 residues. Trimming removed 5 bases from V and 8 bases from J; junction bases left unmatched: 4. CDR1 and CDR2 from the germline V gene are MGHRA and YSYEKL. Written as DNA, the CDR3 is TGCGCCAGCAGCTCCCGGACAGGGGATGAGCAGTTCTTC. Protein product: CASSSRTGDEQFF.

The chain is built from TRBV9 and TRBJ2-7, with D perhaps TRBD2 (6 bases). This CDR3 is built from 16 residues. CDR1 is SGDLS, CDR2 YYNGEE, per germline. Trimming took 0 bases from V and 3 from J, leaving 16 bases between them. For the CDR3, the DNA is TGTGCCAGCAGCGTAGATGCGGGGTTTCTATTCTACGAGCAGTACTTC. Amino acids: CASSVDAGFLFYEQYF.

The gene calls are TRBV11-2 and TRBJ1-6; D is unclear. The germline CDR1 and CDR2 sequences are SGHAT and FQNNGV. Trimming shortened V by 5 bases and J by 2 bases, and 16 bases separated the two germline ends. The CDR3 runs 17 residues. The CDR3 nucleotides are TGTGCCAGCAGCAAGACGACCCGCGGAGCCTATAATTCACCCCTCCACTTT. Its protein product is CASSKTTRGAYNSPLHF.

This CDR3 reads CASSVGQVALGTEAFF. The CDR3 nucleotides are TGTGCCAGCAGCGTTGGACAGGTGGCTTTAGGGACTGAAGCTTTCTTT. The V gene is TRBV7-2, the J gene TRBJ1-1; 7 bases are shared with TRBD1. V lost 5 bases, J lost 5 bases, and 14 bases stayed unmatched. Germline CDR1 and CDR2: SGHTA and FQGNSA. The CDR3 spans 16 residues.